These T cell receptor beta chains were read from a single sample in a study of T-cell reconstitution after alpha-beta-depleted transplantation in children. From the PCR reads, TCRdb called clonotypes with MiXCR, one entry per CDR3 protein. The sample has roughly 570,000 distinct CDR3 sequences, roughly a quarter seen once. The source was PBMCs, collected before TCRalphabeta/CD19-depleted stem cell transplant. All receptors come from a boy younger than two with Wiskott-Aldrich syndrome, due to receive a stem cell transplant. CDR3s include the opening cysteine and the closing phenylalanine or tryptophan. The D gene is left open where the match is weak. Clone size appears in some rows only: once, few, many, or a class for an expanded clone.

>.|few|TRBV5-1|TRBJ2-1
TGCGCCAGCAGCTTGGCCGGGAGACTTGACAATGAGCAGTTCTTC
CASSLAGRLDNEQFF
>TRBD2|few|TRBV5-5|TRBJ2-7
TGTGCCAGCAGCTCGAAGACTAGCACCTACGAGCAGTACTTC
CASSSKTSTYEQYF
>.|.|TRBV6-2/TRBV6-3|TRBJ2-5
TGTGCCAGCAAGAACCCCTCGGAGACCCAGTACTTC
CASKNPSETQYF
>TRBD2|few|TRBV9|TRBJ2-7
TGTGCCAGCAGCGTAGGAAGTAGCGGGGCTTCCTACGAGCAGTACTTC
CASSVGSSGASYEQYF
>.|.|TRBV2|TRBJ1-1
TGTGCCAGCGGCGGGCGGGTACAGGGACTGGGTTTCACTGAAGCTTTCTTT
CASGGRVQGLGFTEAFF
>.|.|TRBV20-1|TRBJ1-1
TGCAGTGCCCGAATCGGGGGGGGTACTGAAGCTTTCTTT
CSARIGGGTEAFF
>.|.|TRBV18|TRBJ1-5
TGTGCCAGCTCACCAATGGGTGCCGGACAGCCCCAGCATTTT
CASSPMGAGQPQHF
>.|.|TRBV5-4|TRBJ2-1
TGTGCCAGCAACAACGACAATGAGCAGTTCTTC
CASNNDNEQFF
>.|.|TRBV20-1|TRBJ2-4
TGCAGTGCTAGAGATCGTTTGGGCAGCGTCGTAGCCAAAAACATTCAGTACTTC
CSARDRLGSVVAKNIQYF
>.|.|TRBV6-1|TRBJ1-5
TGTGCCAGCCGTCCAAGCGGAGGGAACCAGCCCCAGCATTTT
CASRPSGGNQPQHF